The following is a T cell receptor (beta chain) sequence with its context. The antigen is unknown. Source material for PBMCs was less than 12 ml fresh peripheral blood. Between the trimmed V and J ends, which lost 5 bases and 5 bases, there was a span of 13 bases. Looked up from germline, CDR1 is DFQATT and CDR2 is SNEGSKA (reference sequence). The length of the CDR3 is 14 residues. The sample is drawn from a study of T cells in Graves' hyperthyroidism and ophthalmopathy. RNA transcripts were the template for amplifying TCR beta CDR3 regions. With the HTBI primer set, the TCR CDR3 went through a first round of RT-PCR. A single record per CDR3 protein comes from TCRdb applying MiXCR to the multiplex PCR reads. Among about 720,000 distinct CDR3 sequences listed, roughly a sixth were seen once. Study-wide findings and caveats: A model of 13 V-J features distinguished ophthalmopathy from stable hyperthyroidism.

This clonotype was sampled from a woman between 50 and 59 years old with Graves' hyperthyroidism that later progressed to Graves' ophthalmopathy. The chain joins TRBV20-1 to TRBJ1-6, with no clear D. The sample was blood. CDR3 sequence reads: CSAAGQHNNSPLHF. The CDR3, as DNA: TGCAGTGCTGCCGGCCAGCATAATAATTCACCCCTCCACTTT.